The clone carrying this T cell receptor beta chain was found a few times. Antigen unknown. The germline V gene has CDR1 MDHEN and CDR2 SYDVKM. This CDR3 has 13 amino acids. J lost 6 bases, V lost 4 bases, and 1 base had no gene match. MiXCR, applied by TCRdb to the RACE reads, yields one record per CDR3 protein. Counted here are 110,000 to 150,000 distinct CDR3 sequences, about 12% occurring once; the ten biggest clones make up about 1.4%. This sample was taken from a study of human T cells and chemical hapten exposure. Across the whole study: Across the whole study, which lasted around six months, patients were given diphenylcyclopropenone on the scalp once a week.

Time point in this sample: patch test 2, 6 weeks after DPC sensitization. This sample's treatment: therapeutic diphenylcyclopropenone sensitization with weekly scalp DPC. General study points: The study found expanded TCRs formed significantly more large CDR3 similarity clusters than controls. More PT1 expanded TCRs went with higher patch test scores.

The sample here was whole blood, taken in connection with sensitization to the hapten diphenylcyclopropenone (DPC). This rearrangement joins TRBV28 to TRBJ2-2; 8 bases map to TRBD2. This sequence originates from a woman between 45 and 60 years old with alopecia areata. Some clones in this sample may be carry-over from other donors' samples. The chain's CDR3 is CASSSGGAGELFF. CDR3 in DNA: TGTGCCAGCAGTTCCGGGGGGGCCGGGGAGCTGTTTTTT.